The 27 T cell receptor beta chains below were found in one sample sequenced in a study of blood T cell repertoires in COVID-19. Generated by immunoSEQ multiplex PCR, the TCRdb table keeps only in-frame clones and is missing some. The repertoire holds about 84,000 clones, with 83% as singletons. Sequenced: peripheral blood. These TCRs come from a woman of 80 years or more with acute or convalescent COVID-19.

The DNA of the CDR3 is TGTGCCAGCAGCCGAATTTACAGGGGGACAGACTATGGCTACACCTTC. This gives the protein CASSRIYRGTDYGYTF. J is TRBJ1-2 and V is TRBV3-1 (or the pseudogene TRBV3-2), with 8 bases lining up with TRBD1. CDR1 LGHDT and CDR2 YNNKEL come from the germline V gene (reference sequence). The CDR3 sequence is 16 residues long. V was pared by 4 bases and J by 3 bases, with 10 bases of the junction left unmatched.

This chain joins TRBV5-8 and TRBJ2-3; weak D call: TRBD1 (6 bases). Germline loops: CDR1 SGHTS, CDR2 YDEGEE. Trimming took off 1 base at V and 3 bases at J, with 9 bases between the two ends. There are 14 residues in the CDR3. For the CDR3, the DNA is TGTGCCAGCAGCTTGACCCAGGGGACAGATACGCAGTATTTT. It encodes CASSLTQGTDTQYF.

V usage is TRBV5-1 and J usage is TRBJ1-2; TRBD1 matches 12 bases. In germline, CDR1 is SGHRS, CDR2 YFSETQ. V was pared by 6 bases and J by 7 bases, with 4 bases of the junction left unmatched. CDR3 length: 13 residues. CDR3 protein: CASIGTGGFGYTF. DNA for the CDR3: TGCGCCAGCATCGGGACAGGGGGCTTTGGCTACACCTTC.

The chain carries TRBV29-1 and TRBJ1-1, with D maybe TRBD1 (6 bases). The CDR3 contains 13 residues. CDR1 is SQVTM and CDR2 is ANQGSEA in the germline V gene. The ends were cut back, 7 bases at V and 0 bases at J, with 12 bases in the middle. This chain's CDR3 is CSGDNLMNTEAFF. CDR3 bases: TGCAGCGGGGACAACTTAATGAACACTGAAGCTTTCTTT.

The chain has TRBV13 and TRBJ1-3; no clear D. The germline V gene has CDR1 PRHDT and CDR2 FYEKMQ (reference sequence). There are 16 residues in the CDR3. V was clipped by 6 bases and J by 0 bases, with 15 bases between them. CDR3 region: CASREWSGFSGNTIYF. In nucleotides, the CDR3 is TGTGCCAGCAGGGAATGGTCCGGGTTCTCTGGAAACACCATATATTTT.

The chain recombines TRBV5-1 with TRBJ2-1, with TRBD2 identical over 10 bases. The germline V gene encodes CDR1 SGHRS and CDR2 YFSETQ. J was trimmed by 2 bases and V by 4 bases; bases with no gene match: 6. The CDR3 covers 16 residues. The DNA of the CDR3 is TGCGCCAGCAGCCGGACTAGCGGTGGGACCTACAATGAGCAGTTCTTC. Translated: CASSRTSGGTYNEQFF.

V gene TRBV18 combines with J gene TRBJ2-7; 7 nucleotides agree with TRBD2. The CDR3 is 11 amino acids. V lost 6 bases to trimming and J lost 7 bases; unmatched junction nucleotides: 3. Germline CDR1 and CDR2: KGHSH and LQKENI. This chain's CDR3 is CASSPGREQYF. CDR3 nucleotide sequence: TGTGCCAGCTCCCCCGGGAGGGAGCAGTACTTC. Looking up the rest from reference TRBV18 and TRBJ2-7 gives the full variable domain: NAGVMQNPRHLVRRRGQEARLRCSPMKGHSHVYWYRQLPEEGLKFMVYLQKENIIDESGMPKERFSAEFPKEGPSILRIQQVVRGDSAAYFCASSPGREQYFGPGTRLTVT.

V gene TRBV4-2 combines with J gene TRBJ2-3; 8 nucleotides agree with TRBD2. Looked up from germline, CDR1 is LGHNA and CDR2 is YNFKEQ. This CDR3 has 16 residues. Trimming took 4 bases from V and 1 from J; bases not matched to a gene: 7. The CDR3 is CASSPRTTSGTDTQYF. The CDR3 nucleotides read TGTGCCAGCAGCCCACGGACGACTAGCGGCACAGATACGCAGTATTTT.

The V and J genes are TRBV11-3 and TRBJ1-1; TRBD1 matches at 11 bases. Germline V CDR1 and CDR2: SGHNT, YENEEA. J gave up 4 bases and V 1 base, and 2 bases lay outside the gene matches. This CDR3 is built from 15 residues. CDR3 DNA sequence: TGTGCCAGCAGCTTAGGTGGGACAGGGGGCACTGAAGCTTTCTTT. This gives the protein CASSLGGTGGTEAFF.

The chain is built from TRBV5-1 and TRBJ2-1; 10 bases line up with TRBD2. This CDR3 has 17 residues. Germline values: CDR1 SGHRS, CDR2 YFSETQ. Trimming took 4 bases from V and 0 from J; bases not matched to a gene: 7. The CDR3 loop reads CASSRTIAGGSYNEQFF. The DNA for the CDR3 is TGCGCCAGCAGCCGGACGATAGCGGGAGGCTCCTACAATGAGCAGTTCTTC.

The chain couples TRBV7-8 to TRBJ2-1, with 9 bases fitting TRBD2. Germline CDR1 and CDR2: SGHVS and FQNEAQ. The CDR3 loop spans 15 amino acids. V was clipped by 5 bases and J by 8 bases; unmatched bases: 10. CDR3 amino acids: CASSDVSSGSYEQFF. The CDR3 DNA is TGTGCCAGCAGCGACGTGAGTAGCGGGAGCTATGAGCAGTTCTTC.

The chain joins TRBV11-2 to TRBJ2-7; 13 positions agree with TRBD2. CDR1 is SGHAT and CDR2 is FQNNGV in the germline V gene. V was pared by 5 bases and J by 3 bases, with 4 bases of the junction left unmatched. The CDR3 spans 15 residues. The CDR3 DNA follows: TGTGCCAGCAGCACCGGGACTAGCGGGAACTACGAGCAGTACTTC. It is translated as CASSTGTSGNYEQYF.

The rearrangement uses TRBV5-4 and TRBJ2-1, with 11 positions matching TRBD2. From germline, CDR1 is SGHNT and CDR2 YYREEE (reference sequence). The junction had 6 bases not matched to a gene; V was cut back by 5 bases and J by 14 bases. This CDR3 is built from 12 residues. CDR3 residues: CASSKLAGAEFF. DNA for the CDR3: TGTGCCAGCAGTAAACTAGCGGGAGCTGAGTTCTTC.

This chain connects TRBV2 to TRBJ2-6, with unresolved D. The CDR3 runs to 16 residues. CDR1 and CDR2 from the germline V gene are SNHLY and FYNNEI. The germline V and J ends were trimmed by 4 bases and 2 bases, with 12 bases remaining between them. The CDR3 coding sequence is TGTGCCAGCAGTGCCTTTCTCCCAGCTGGGGCCAACGTCCTGACTTTC. This encodes CASSAFLPAGANVLTF. The whole variable domain, filled in from reference TRBV2 and TRBJ2-6, reads EPEVTQTPSHQVTQMGQEVILRCVPISNHLYFYWYRQILGQKVEFLVSFYNNEISEKSEIFDDQFSVERPDGSNFTLKIRSTKLEDSAMYFCASSAFLPAGANVLTFGAGSRLTVL.

The chain couples TRBV5-6 to TRBJ1-3; D not resolved. From germline, CDR1 is SGHDT and CDR2 YYEEEE. V was cut by 1 base and J by 2 bases, with 7 bases left in between. This CDR3 has 14 amino acids. The CDR3 region has the DNA TGTGCCAGCAGCTTGCCGCAGGCTGGAAACACCATATATTTT. It translates to CASSLPQAGNTIYF.

V and J are TRBV19 and TRBJ2-3; D is perhaps TRBD2 (6 bases). From germline, CDR1 is LNHDA and CDR2 SQIVND (reference sequence). CDR3 size: 15 residues. The V and J ends lost 6 bases and 0 bases respectively, with 13 bases between them. CDR3 sequence: CASSLALTSTDTQYF. The DNA of the CDR3 is TGTGCCAGTAGCCTAGCGTTGACTAGCACAGATACGCAGTATTTT. Filled out from reference TRBV19 and TRBJ2-3, the complete variable domain reads DGGITQSPKYLFRKEGQNVTLSCEQNLNHDAMYWYRQDPGQGLRLIYYSQIVNDFQKGDIAEGYSVSREKKESFPLTVTSAQKNPTAFYLCASSLALTSTDTQYFGPGTRLTVL.

The chain uses TRBV20-1 and TRBJ2-1, with 7 bases lining up with TRBD1. Per germline, CDR1 DFQATT and CDR2 SNEGSKA (reference sequence). The trim removed 6 bases at V and 7 bases at J, leaving 3 bases unmatched. The CDR3 is 11 residues long. CDR3 bases: TGCAGTGCAGGGGGCCGGAATGAGCAGTTCTTC. This translates into CSAGGRNEQFF.

The V and J genes are TRBV19 and TRBJ1-1, with a tentative D call TRBD1 (5 bases). Germline V gives CDR1 LNHDA, CDR2 SQIVND (reference sequence). Trimming removed 1 base from V and 1 base from J, with 10 bases in between. The CDR3 length is 15 residues. The DNA for the CDR3 is TGTGCCAGTAGTATAGCGGCGGGGGGGAACACTGAAGCTTTCTTT. Protein sequence: CASSIAAGGNTEAFF.

The chain combines TRBV5-8 with TRBJ1-2, with D possibly matching TRBD1 (6 bases). V was shortened by 0 bases and J by 10 bases, with 22 bases between the two germline ends. This CDR3 has 16 residues. Germline V lookup: CDR1 SGHTS, CDR2 YDEGEE. The CDR3 region has the DNA TGTGCCAGCAGCTTGGCCTTGGACAGCGGATTTGGAGTCTACACCTTC. It encodes CASSLALDSGFGVYTF.

The chain joins TRBV30 to TRBJ1-6, with TRBD1 as a possible D gene (6 bases). Per germline, CDR1 GTSNPN and CDR2 SVGIG (reference sequence). This CDR3 has 13 amino acids. V was cut by 5 bases and J by 3 bases, with 8 bases left in between. Here the CDR3 DNA reads TGTGCCTGGGACAGGCTCTATAATTCACCCCTCCACTTT. Translated, it gives CAWDRLYNSPLHF.

The V gene is TRBV29-1, the J gene TRBJ2-7; 11 nucleotides line up with TRBD1. The CDR3 totals 12 residues. Unmatched junction bases numbered 4, after V lost 5 bases and J lost 7 bases. Per the germline V gene, CDR1 is SQVTM and CDR2 is ANQGSEA. This chain's CDR3 is CSVRDRGSEQYF. As DNA, the CDR3 is TGCAGCGTTAGGGACAGGGGGTCGGAGCAGTACTTC.

The J gene is TRBJ2-2, the V gene TRBV28; D might be TRBD1 (6 bases). The CDR3 contains 16 residues. Deletions cut 5 bases from V and 0 bases from J, with 13 bases between. Germline V gene sequence: CDR1 MDHEN, CDR2 SYDVKM. CDR3 residues: CASSRPGTTNTGELFF. DNA of the CDR3: TGTGCCAGCAGTCGACCCGGGACAACGAACACCGGGGAGCTGTTTTTT.

This clone was observed once. This chain joins TRBV5-8 and TRBJ2-2, with 9 positions matching TRBD1. J gave up 3 bases and V 4 bases, and 7 bases lay outside the gene matches. This CDR3 spans 16 amino acids. CDR1 and CDR2 from the germline V gene are SGHTS and YDEGEE. The CDR3 DNA reads TGTGCCAGCAGCCCAAGACAGGGGGTCGACACCGGGGAGCTGTTTTTT. As protein: CASSPRQGVDTGELFF.

The gene calls are TRBV7-9 and TRBJ2-1; D call uncertain. The CDR3 covers 14 residues. Trimming left V 5 bases short and J 2 bases short, with 10 bases between. Per germline, CDR1 SEHNR and CDR2 FQNEAQ (reference sequence). The chain's CDR3 is CASSPVETYNEQFF. The CDR3 nucleotides read TGTGCCAGCAGCCCAGTGGAGACCTACAATGAGCAGTTCTTC.

The V call is TRBV7-2, the J call TRBJ2-4, with D tentatively TRBD2 (6 bases). CDR3 length equals 16 residues. Between the trimmed V and J ends, which lost 1 base and 3 bases, there was a span of 13 bases. CDR1 is SGHTA, CDR2 FQGNSA, per germline. CDR3 loop: CASSLEVGAGKNIQYF. The CDR3 coding sequence is TGTGCCAGCAGCTTAGAGGTGGGAGCGGGCAAAAACATTCAGTACTTC.

The chain employs TRBV5-1 and TRBJ2-3; 9 bases are shared with TRBD2. CDR3 size: 15 residues. With 4 bases clipped from V and 3 bases from J, the junction kept 6 bases outside the gene matches. Germline V gene sequence: CDR1 SGHRS, CDR2 YFSETQ. CDR3 coding DNA: TGCGCCAGCAGCGTAGCGGGAGTCGGGACAGATACGCAGTATTTT. It specifies CASSVAGVGTDTQYF.

This clone was seen a single time. The V and J genes are TRBV6-6 and TRBJ2-7; weak D call: TRBD2 (6 bases). The germline V gene encodes CDR1 MNHNY and CDR2 SVGAGI (reference sequence). This CDR3 has 16 amino acids. Trimming cost V 6 bases and J 2 bases, with 20 bases left between them. The CDR3 nucleotides are TGTGCCAGCAGGCCGAGACTAGGGTTAGTCCCCTACGAGCAGTACTTC. It specifies CASRPRLGLVPYEQYF.